The present TCR beta chain was sequenced within a study of T-cell memory formation after mild COVID-19. The overall study: The study found TCR clusters largely donor specific.

Study-level points and caveats: Some clones that responded were present in memory (sampled pre-infection), which suggests cross-reactive memory joined. Second-wave clones that peaked on day 37 lacked confirmed SARS-CoV-2 specificity.

Constant-segment primers and 5'RACE yielded cDNA libraries for TCR alpha and TCR beta, each carrying sample barcodes and UMIs. TCRdb reprocessed the 5' RACE reads with MiXCR, giving one entry per CDR3 protein. Here the sample spans more than 300,000 distinct CDR3 sequences, 13% to 15% being singletons. The V gene's germline CDR1 is SGHTA and CDR2 FQGNSA. V shed 1 base and J 4 bases; nucleotides not matched to a gene: 6. The CDR3 contains 15 residues. This clonotype was counted a few times. The antigen is unknown. The sequencing sample was made of PBMCs or a T cell subset sorted from them (not recorded which). This clonotype was obtained from a man between 18 and 29 years old who had mild COVID-19 (a few samples of this study predate the infection). Cell type and time point are not known. The chain recombines TRBV7-2 with TRBJ1-2, with 7 positions matching TRBD1. CDR3 in DNA: TGTGCCAGCAGCTTAGACGGGGCAGGGGGCTATGGCTACACCTTC. Translating gives CASSLDGAGGYGYTF. The full variable domain, completed using reference TRBV7-2 and TRBJ1-2, is GAGVSQSPSNKVTEKGKDVELRCDPISGHTALYWYRQSLGQGLEFLIYFQGNSAPDKSGLPSDRFSAERTGGSVSTLTIQRTQQEDSAVYLCASSLDGAGGYGYTFGSGTRLTVV.